This TCR beta chain was obtained from a study of response to subunit inactivated influenza vaccine. TCRdb redid the calling of the RT-PCR reads with MiXCR, one entry per CDR3 protein. Among approximately 170,000 distinct CDR3 sequences listed, 14% were seen once. CDR1 is MNHNS, CDR2 SASEGT, per germline. The CDR3 totals 13 residues. Trimming removed 10 bases at V and 1 base at J, with 13 bases between. The rearrangement uses TRBV6-1 and TRBJ1-1, with D hard to call. This clonotype was obtained from a man aged 45-60 years who received an inactivated influenza vaccine. The sample in question was CD8+ T cells sorted from PBMCs, obtained more than 4 days after vaccination. The DNA for the CDR3 is TGTGCCACCGGCTCCGTGGCGAACACTGAAGCTTTCTTT. Residues: CATGSVANTEAFF.